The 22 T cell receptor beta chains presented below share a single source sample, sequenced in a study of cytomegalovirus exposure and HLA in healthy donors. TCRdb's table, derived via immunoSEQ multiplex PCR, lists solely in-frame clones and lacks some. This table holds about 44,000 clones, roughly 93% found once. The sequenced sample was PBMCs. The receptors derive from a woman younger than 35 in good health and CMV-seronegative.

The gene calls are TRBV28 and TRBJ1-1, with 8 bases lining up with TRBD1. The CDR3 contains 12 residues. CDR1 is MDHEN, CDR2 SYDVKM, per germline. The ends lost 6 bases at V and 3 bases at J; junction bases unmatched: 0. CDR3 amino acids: CASRDRDTEAFF. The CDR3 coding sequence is TGTGCCAGCAGGGACAGGGACACTGAAGCTTTCTTT. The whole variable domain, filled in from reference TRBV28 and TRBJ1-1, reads DVKVTQSSRYLVKRTGEKVFLECVQDMDHENMFWYRQDPGLGLRLIYFSYDVKMKEKGDIPEGYSVSREKKERFSLILESASTNQTSMYLCASRDRDTEAFFGQGTRLTVV.

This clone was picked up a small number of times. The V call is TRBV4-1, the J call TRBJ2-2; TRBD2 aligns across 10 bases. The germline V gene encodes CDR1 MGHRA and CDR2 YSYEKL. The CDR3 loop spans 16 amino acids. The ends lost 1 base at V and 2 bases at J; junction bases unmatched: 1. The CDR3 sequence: CASSQVAGGNTGELFF. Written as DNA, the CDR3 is TGCGCCAGCAGCCAAGTAGCGGGGGGCAACACCGGGGAGCTGTTTTTT.

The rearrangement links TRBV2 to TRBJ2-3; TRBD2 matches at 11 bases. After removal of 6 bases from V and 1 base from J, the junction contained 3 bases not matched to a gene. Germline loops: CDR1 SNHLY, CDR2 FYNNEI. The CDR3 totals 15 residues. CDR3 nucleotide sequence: TGTGCCAGCAGGGTGGGACTAGCGGGCACAGATACGCAGTATTTT. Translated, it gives CASRVGLAGTDTQYF.

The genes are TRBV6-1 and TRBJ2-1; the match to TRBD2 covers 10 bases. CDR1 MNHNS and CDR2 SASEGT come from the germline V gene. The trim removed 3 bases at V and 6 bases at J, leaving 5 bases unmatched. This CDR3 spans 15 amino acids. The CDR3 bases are TGTGCCAGCAGTGACGCTAGCGGGAGTAGCAATGAGCAGTTCTTC. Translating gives CASSDASGSSNEQFF.

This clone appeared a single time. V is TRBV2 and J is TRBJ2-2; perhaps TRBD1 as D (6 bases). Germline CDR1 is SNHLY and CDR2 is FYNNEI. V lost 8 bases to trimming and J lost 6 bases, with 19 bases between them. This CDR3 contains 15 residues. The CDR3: CASFDSGESAGELFF. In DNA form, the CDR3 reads TGTGCCAGCTTCGACTCAGGGGAGAGCGCCGGGGAGCTGTTTTTT.

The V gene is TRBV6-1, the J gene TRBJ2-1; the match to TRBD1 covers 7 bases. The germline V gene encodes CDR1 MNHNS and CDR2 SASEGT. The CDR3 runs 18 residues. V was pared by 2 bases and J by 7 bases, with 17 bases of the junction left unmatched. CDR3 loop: CASSEMDVWQGVWNEQFF. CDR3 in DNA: TGTGCCAGCAGTGAAATGGATGTTTGGCAGGGGGTGTGGAATGAGCAGTTCTTC.

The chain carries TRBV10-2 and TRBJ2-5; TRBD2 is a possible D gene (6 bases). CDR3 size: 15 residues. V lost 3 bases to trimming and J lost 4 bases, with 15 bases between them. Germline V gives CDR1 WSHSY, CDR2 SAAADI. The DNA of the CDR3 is TGCGCCAGCAGTGACTCCGGGACTCCAGGAGAGACCCAGTACTTC. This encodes CASSDSGTPGETQYF.

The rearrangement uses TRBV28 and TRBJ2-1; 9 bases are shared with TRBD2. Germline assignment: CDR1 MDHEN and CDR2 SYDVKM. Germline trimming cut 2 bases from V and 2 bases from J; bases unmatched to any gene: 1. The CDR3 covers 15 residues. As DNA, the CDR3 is TGTGCCAGCAGTTTAGCGGGAGGGACCTACAATGAGCAGTTCTTC. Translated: CASSLAGGTYNEQFF.

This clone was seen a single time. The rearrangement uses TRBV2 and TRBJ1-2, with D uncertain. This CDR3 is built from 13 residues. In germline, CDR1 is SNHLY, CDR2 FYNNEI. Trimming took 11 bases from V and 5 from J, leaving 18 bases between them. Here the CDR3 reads CAARRTQFYGYTF. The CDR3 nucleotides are TGTGCCGCCCGACGGACTCAGTTTTATGGCTACACCTTC.

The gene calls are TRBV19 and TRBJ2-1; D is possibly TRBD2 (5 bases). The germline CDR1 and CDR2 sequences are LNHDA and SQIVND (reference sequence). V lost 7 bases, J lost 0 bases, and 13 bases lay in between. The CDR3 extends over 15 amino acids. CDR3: CASNPGLSSYNEQFF. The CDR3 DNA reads TGTGCCAGTAACCCCGGACTGAGCTCCTACAATGAGCAGTTCTTC. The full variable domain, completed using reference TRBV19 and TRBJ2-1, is DGGITQSPKYLFRKEGQNVTLSCEQNLNHDAMYWYRQDPGQGLRLIYYSQIVNDFQKGDIAEGYSVSREKKESFPLTVTSAQKNPTAFYLCASNPGLSSYNEQFFGPGTRLTVL.

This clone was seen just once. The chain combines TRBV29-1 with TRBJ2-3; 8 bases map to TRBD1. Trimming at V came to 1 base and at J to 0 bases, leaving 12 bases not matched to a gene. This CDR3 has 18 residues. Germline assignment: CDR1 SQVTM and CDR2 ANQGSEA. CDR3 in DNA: TGCAGCGTTGAAGGGGGACAGGATCTGTCGTCGAGCACAGATACGCAGTATTTT. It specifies CSVEGGQDLSSSTDTQYF.

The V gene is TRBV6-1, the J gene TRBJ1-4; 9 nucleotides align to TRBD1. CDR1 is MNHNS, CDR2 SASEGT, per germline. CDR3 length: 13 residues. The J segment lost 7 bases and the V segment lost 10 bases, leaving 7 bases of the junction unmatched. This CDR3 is CATRQGGGEKLFF. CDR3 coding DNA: TGTGCCACAAGACAGGGGGGTGGTGAAAAACTGTTTTTT.

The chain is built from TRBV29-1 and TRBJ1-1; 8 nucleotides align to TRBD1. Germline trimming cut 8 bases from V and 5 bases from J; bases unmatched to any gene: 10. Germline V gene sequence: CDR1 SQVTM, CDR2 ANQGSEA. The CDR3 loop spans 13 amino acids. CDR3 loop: CSSETGEGTEAFF. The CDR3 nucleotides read TGCAGCTCGGAGACAGGGGAAGGAACTGAAGCTTTCTTT.

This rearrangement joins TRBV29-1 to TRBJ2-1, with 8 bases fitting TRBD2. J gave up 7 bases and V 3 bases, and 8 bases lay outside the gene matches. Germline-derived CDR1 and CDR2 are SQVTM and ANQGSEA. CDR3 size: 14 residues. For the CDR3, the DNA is TGCAGCGTTGAGGTTCGGGAGGGCCAGAATGAGCAGTTCTTC. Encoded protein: CSVEVREGQNEQFF.

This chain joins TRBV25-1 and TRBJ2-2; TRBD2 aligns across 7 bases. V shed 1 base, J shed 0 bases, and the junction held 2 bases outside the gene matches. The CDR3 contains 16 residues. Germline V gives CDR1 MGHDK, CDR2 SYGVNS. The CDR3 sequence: CASSESLAANTGELFF. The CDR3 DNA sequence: TGTGCCAGCAGTGAATCCCTAGCGGCGAACACCGGGGAGCTGTTTTTT.

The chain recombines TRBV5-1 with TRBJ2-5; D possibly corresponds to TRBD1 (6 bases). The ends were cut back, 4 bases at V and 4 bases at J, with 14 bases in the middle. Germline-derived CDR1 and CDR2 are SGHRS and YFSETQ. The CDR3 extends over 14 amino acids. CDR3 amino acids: CASSLADRTETQYF. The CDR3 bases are TGCGCCAGCAGCCTAGCCGACAGGACAGAGACCCAGTACTTC.

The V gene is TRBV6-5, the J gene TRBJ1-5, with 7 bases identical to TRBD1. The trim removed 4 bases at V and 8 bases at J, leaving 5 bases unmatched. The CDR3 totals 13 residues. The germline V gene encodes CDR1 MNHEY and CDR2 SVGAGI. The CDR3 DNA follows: TGTGCCAGCAGTTTCGACAGGGTGGAGCCCCAGCATTTT. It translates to CASSFDRVEPQHF.

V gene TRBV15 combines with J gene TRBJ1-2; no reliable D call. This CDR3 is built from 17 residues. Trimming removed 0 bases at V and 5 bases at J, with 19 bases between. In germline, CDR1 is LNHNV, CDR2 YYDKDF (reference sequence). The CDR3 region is CATSRDWQASVAYGYTF. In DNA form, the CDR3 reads TGTGCCACCAGCAGAGATTGGCAGGCATCGGTGGCTTATGGCTACACCTTC.

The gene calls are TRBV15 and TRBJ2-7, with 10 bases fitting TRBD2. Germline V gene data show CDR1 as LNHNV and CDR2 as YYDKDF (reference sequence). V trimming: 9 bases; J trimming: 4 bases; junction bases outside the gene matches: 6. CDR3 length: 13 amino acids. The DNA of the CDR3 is TGTGCCACGGCTAGCGGGAGAGGTTACGAGCAGTACTTC. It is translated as CATASGRGYEQYF.

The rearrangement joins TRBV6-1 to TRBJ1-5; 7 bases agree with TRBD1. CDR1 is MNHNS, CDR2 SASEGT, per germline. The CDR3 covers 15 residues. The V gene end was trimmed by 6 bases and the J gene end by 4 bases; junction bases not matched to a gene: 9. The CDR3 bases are TGTGCCAGCAGACTTGACAGGGCAGAAAATCAGCCCCAGCATTTT. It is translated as CASRLDRAENQPQHF.

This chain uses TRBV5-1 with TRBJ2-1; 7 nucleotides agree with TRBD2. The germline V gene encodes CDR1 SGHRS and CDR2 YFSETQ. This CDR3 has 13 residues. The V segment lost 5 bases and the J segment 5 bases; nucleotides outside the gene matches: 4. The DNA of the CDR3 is TGCGCCAGCAGTTACGGGACTAACAATGAGCAGTTCTTC. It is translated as CASSYGTNNEQFF. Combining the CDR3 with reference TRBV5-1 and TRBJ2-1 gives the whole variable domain KAGVTQTPRYLIKTRGQQVTLSCSPISGHRSVSWYQQTPGQGLQFLFEYFSETQRNKGNFPGRFSGRQFSNSRSEMNVSTLELGDSALYLCASSYGTNNEQFFGPGTRLTVL.

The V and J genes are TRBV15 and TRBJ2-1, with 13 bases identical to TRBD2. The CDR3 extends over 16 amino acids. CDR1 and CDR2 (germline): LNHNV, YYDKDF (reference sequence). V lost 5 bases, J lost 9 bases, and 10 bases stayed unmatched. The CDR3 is CATSDTGTSGIGEQFF. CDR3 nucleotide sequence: TGTGCCACCAGCGATACCGGGACTAGCGGGATTGGTGAGCAGTTCTTC.